Listed below are T cell receptor beta chains from one sample, sequenced in a study of brain T cells in children with intractable seizures. Sequenced by immunoSEQ multiplex PCR; TCRdb stores in-frame clones only, minus some. The table includes 340,000 or so clones, more than 85% detected once. Here the sequenced sample was peripheral blood, taken roughly 5 months after surgery. The receptors were gathered from a boy in the first two years of life with tuberous sclerosis and intractable seizures. The CDR3 runs from the conserved cysteine through the conserved F or W. D genes are given only for firm matches. Where a row states a size, it is once, few, many or the class of an expanded clone; other rows omit it.

d_call clone_size j_call v_call cdr3_nt cdr3_aa
NA NA TRBJ1-1 TRBV29-1 TGCAGCGTTGCGGGATCCCCGGGGAACACTGAAGCTTTCTTT CSVAGSPGNTEAFF
NA NA TRBJ1-3 TRBV7-9 TGTGCCAGCCGGCGGTCAAACTCTGGAAACACCATATATTTT CASRRSNSGNTIYF
NA many TRBJ1-1 TRBV5-1 TGCGCCAGCAGCCCCTTATCGGACACTGAAGCTTTCTTT CASSPLSDTEAFF
TRBD2 NA TRBJ2-3 TRBV11-3 TGTGCCAGCAGCTTACTACTAGCGGGAGGGCCCCCGGGCACAGATACGCAGTATTTT CASSLLLAGGPPGTDTQYF
NA NA TRBJ2-5 TRBV7-9 TGTGCCAGCAGCTTAGTCGTCAGAAAAGAGACCCAGTACTTC CASSLVVRKETQYF
NA few TRBJ2-1 TRBV12-3/TRBV12-4 TGTGCCAGCAGTTTAGGGGGGGCAGAGTTCTTC CASSLGGAEFF
TRBD1 NA TRBJ2-5 TRBV7-9 TGTGCCAGCAGCTTAGCTTGGACAGGGGAGGGTGAGACCCAGTACTTC CASSLAWTGEGETQYF
NA NA TRBJ2-3 TRBV11-3 TGTGCCAGCAGTCTTGCCAGGGATTCCGGCACAGATACGCAGTATTTT CASSLARDSGTDTQYF
NA NA TRBJ1-1 TRBV3-1/TRBV3-2 TGTGCCAGCAGCCAAGATTGGGGGGGAATTGATGAAGCTTTCTTT CASSQDWGGIDEAFF
NA NA TRBJ2-3 TRBV12-3/TRBV12-4 TGTGCCAGCAGTTTGGGACAACTTACGCAGTATTTT CASSLGQLTQYF
NA NA TRBJ1-2 TRBV19 TGTGCCAGTAGTATCGGAGACTATGGCTACACCTTC CASSIGDYGYTF
NA NA TRBJ2-1 TRBV30 TGTGCCTGGAGTACGGACAGAGAGTACCGTGAGCAGTTCTTC CAWSTDREYREQFF